The 8 T cell receptor beta chains reported below all come from one sample, sequenced in a study of CD8 T cells in Susac syndrome. Random hexamers were used to reverse transcribe an amount of about 0.45 to 1 ug RNA. TCRdb reprocessed the immunoSEQ multiplex PCR reads via MiXCR and lists one record per CDR3 protein. The sample has about 130,000 distinct CDR3 sequences; 90% to 95% are singletons. The sample taken for sequencing was CD4+ T cells from PBMCs. The receptors shown here come from a human donor with multiple sclerosis.

CDR3 sequence reads: CSARSSPNEKLFF. CDR3 in DNA: TGCAGTGCTAGGAGCAGCCCGAATGAAAAACTGTTTTTT. The chain is built from TRBV20-1 and TRBJ1-4; no definite D call. V shed 3 bases and J shed 5 bases, with 10 bases lying between them. The CDR3 runs 13 residues. Germline values: CDR1 DFQATT, CDR2 SNEGSKA (reference sequence).

This chain uses TRBV20-1 with TRBJ2-3; TRBD2 matches at 7 bases. CDR3 size: 14 residues. The ends lost 4 bases at V and 1 base at J; junction bases unmatched: 5. Germline CDR1 and CDR2: DFQATT and SNEGSKA (reference sequence). In DNA, the CDR3 is TGCAGTGCTACTACTAGCGACGGCACAGATACGCAGTATTTT. Translating it yields CSATTSDGTDTQYF.

In its sample, this clonotype was seen once. The rearrangement uses TRBV9 and TRBJ2-3; 9 bases are a match to TRBD1. With V trimmed by 3 bases and J by 6 bases, 17 bases remained unmatched. The length of the CDR3 is 18 residues. Germline V gives CDR1 SGDLS, CDR2 YYNGEE. DNA of the CDR3: TGTGCCAGCAGCGCCGACCCATCTAGACAGGGGGGTTGGGATACGCAGTATTTT. Protein: CASSADPSRQGGWDTQYF.

This clonotype showed up just a few times. V is TRBV7-2 and J is TRBJ1-1, with D maybe TRBD1 (5 bases). V shed 2 bases and J shed 3 bases, with 7 bases lying between them. The CDR3 extends over 13 amino acids. Germline V gives CDR1 SGHTA, CDR2 FQGNSA. Here the CDR3 DNA reads TGTGCCAGCAGCTTACAGGGAGACACTGAAGCTTTCTTT. Protein sequence: CASSLQGDTEAFF.

J is TRBJ1-2 and V is TRBV7-2; TRBD1 matches 9 bases. V was pared by 2 bases and J by 8 bases, with 9 bases of the junction left unmatched. Germline values: CDR1 SGHTA, CDR2 FQGNSA. This CDR3 is built from 15 residues. CDR3 coding DNA: TGTGCCAGCAGCTTAACGGGACAGGGAAGGGGCGGCTACACCTTC. As protein: CASSLTGQGRGGYTF.

V is TRBV6-2 or TRBV6-3 and J is TRBJ1-2; maybe TRBD1 (5 bases). This CDR3 is 14 amino acids long. Germline V CDR1 and CDR2: MNHEY, SVGEGT. Deletions cut 0 bases from V and 2 bases from J, with 7 bases between. In DNA form, the CDR3 reads TGTGCCAGCAGTTACTCGGCAGGGAACTATGGCTACACCTTC. It specifies CASSYSAGNYGYTF.

The chain carries TRBV5-6 and TRBJ2-2, with 8 bases lining up with TRBD1. Germline CDR1 SGHDT, CDR2 YYEEEE. J gave up 5 bases and V 1 base, and 16 bases lay outside the gene matches. This CDR3 is built from 19 residues. The CDR3 DNA reads TGTGCCAGCAGCTTGACCGCGACAGGGGACCGCCGAAGGACCGGGGAGCTGTTTTTT. As protein: CASSLTATGDRRRTGELFF.

This chain uses TRBV6-2 or TRBV6-3 with TRBJ2-2, with 9 bases that match TRBD2. CDR3 length equals 16 residues. Germline-derived CDR1 and CDR2 are MNHEY and SVGEGT. The trim removed 0 bases at V and 5 bases at J, leaving 4 bases unmatched. The CDR3 here is CASSYSQREETGELFF. CDR3 nucleotide sequence: TGTGCCAGCAGTTACTCTCAGCGGGAGGAAACCGGGGAGCTGTTTTTT.